This T cell receptor beta chain was obtained from a study of T cell responses to AZD1222 COVID-19 vaccine. Findings of the study overall: Clonal diversity may have been underestimated in mostly white British donors. Seropositive AZD1222 recipients at baseline numbered only 5 to 7. Repertoire collection took place solely once the T cell response had peaked. Vaccine-associated CD4 TCRs ranged over spike, dominating at 160-218 and 743-854.

In the case of this clone: The antigen remains unidentified.

The CDR3 contains 14 residues. Deletions cut 3 bases from V and 6 bases from J, with 17 bases between. Germline lookup yields CDR1 GTSNPN and CDR2 SVGIG (reference sequence). Produced via immunoSEQ multiplex PCR; TCRdb's table is partial and in-frame only. Of more than 90,000 clones listed, 88% are singletons. The chain couples TRBV30 to TRBJ1-1; D ambiguous. This clonotype was obtained from an adult who received the AZD1222 COVID-19 vaccine. Here the sequenced sample was peripheral blood, taken 28 days after the second AZD1222 dose. CDR3 coding DNA: TGTGCCTGGAGGTTTGGGCGGTTAGTCCCTGAAGCTTTCTTT. Amino acid sequence: CAWRFGRLVPEAFF.